This T cell receptor (beta chain) derives from a study of T cells in Graves' hyperthyroidism and ophthalmopathy. Study background: Peripheral blood specimens were obtained at initial diagnosis, prior to any treatment. The study's findings and limits: A model of 13 V-J pairs discriminated ophthalmopathy from stable hyperthyroidism. Among clonotypes expanded in thyroid above 0.001, most were also found in blood.

The study left out patients who had uncontrolled infection, other autoimmune disease, pregnancy or lactation. Amplified regions were TCR beta CDR3 sequences from RNA transcripts. HTBI primers drove first-round RT-PCR of the TCR CDR3. TCRdb redid the calling of the multiplex PCR reads with MiXCR, one entry per CDR3 protein. The table shows 500,000 to 600,000 distinct CDR3 sequences, with about 20% occurring only once. With regard to this clonotype: What it binds is unknown.

CDR1 and CDR2 (germline): SGHRS, YFSETQ. The CDR3 loop spans 17 amino acids. V was cut by 0 bases and J by 0 bases, with 16 bases left in between. Sequenced material: blood. The TCR comes from a man aged 40-49 years with Graves' ophthalmopathy. The chain uses TRBV5-1 and TRBJ2-7, with D uncertain. CDR3 residues: CASSLAAKLRSSYEQYF. The CDR3 DNA reads TGCGCCAGCAGCTTGGCCGCGAAACTCCGGAGCTCCTACGAGCAGTACTTC.